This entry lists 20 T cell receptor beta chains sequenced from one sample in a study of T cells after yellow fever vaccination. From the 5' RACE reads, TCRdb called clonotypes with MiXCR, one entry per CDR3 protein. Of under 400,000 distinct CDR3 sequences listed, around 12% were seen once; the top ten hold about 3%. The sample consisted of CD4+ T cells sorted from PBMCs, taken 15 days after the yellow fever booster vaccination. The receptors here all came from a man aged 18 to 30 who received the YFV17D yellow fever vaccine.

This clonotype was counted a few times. In DNA, the CDR3 is TGTGCCAGCAGCCAAGCGGGACTAGCGGGGGGGGTTAGCACAGATACGCAGTATTTT. Encoded protein: CASSQAGLAGGVSTDTQYF. This chain links TRBV3-1 with TRBJ2-3, with TRBD2 identical over 16 bases. This CDR3 spans 19 amino acids. The germline CDR1 and CDR2 sequences are LGHDT and YNNKEL (reference sequence). With V trimmed by 1 base and J by 0 bases, 4 bases remained unmatched.

The CDR3 spells CASSLGSSGAVEQYF. The CDR3 region has the DNA TGTGCCAGCAGTTTAGGATCTAGCGGGGCGGTAGAGCAGTACTTC. This chain joins TRBV28 and TRBJ2-7; TRBD2 matches 9 bases. The trim removed 2 bases at V and 7 bases at J, leaving 9 bases unmatched. This CDR3 has 15 amino acids. Germline CDR1 reads MDHEN; CDR2 reads SYDVKM.

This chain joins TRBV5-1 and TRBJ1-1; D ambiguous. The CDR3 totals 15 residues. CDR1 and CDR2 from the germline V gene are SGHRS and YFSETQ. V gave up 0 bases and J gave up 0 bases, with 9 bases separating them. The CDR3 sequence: CASSLGPQMNTEAFF. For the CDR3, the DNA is TGCGCCAGCAGCTTGGGTCCCCAAATGAACACTGAAGCTTTCTTT. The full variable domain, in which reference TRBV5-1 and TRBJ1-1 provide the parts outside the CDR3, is KAGVTQTPRYLIKTRGQQVTLSCSPISGHRSVSWYQQTPGQGLQFLFEYFSETQRNKGNFPGRFSGRQFSNSRSEMNVSTLELGDSALYLCASSLGPQMNTEAFFGQGTRLTVV.

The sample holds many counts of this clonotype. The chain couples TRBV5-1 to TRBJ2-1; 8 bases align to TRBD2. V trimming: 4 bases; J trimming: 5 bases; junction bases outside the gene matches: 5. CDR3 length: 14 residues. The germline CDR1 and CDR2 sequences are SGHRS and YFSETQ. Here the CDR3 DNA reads TGCGCCAGCAGCCCGAGCGGGAGCAACAATGAGCAGTTCTTC. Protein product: CASSPSGSNNEQFF. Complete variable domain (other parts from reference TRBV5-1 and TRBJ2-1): KAGVTQTPRYLIKTRGQQVTLSCSPISGHRSVSWYQQTPGQGLQFLFEYFSETQRNKGNFPGRFSGRQFSNSRSEMNVSTLELGDSALYLCASSPSGSNNEQFFGPGTRLTVL.

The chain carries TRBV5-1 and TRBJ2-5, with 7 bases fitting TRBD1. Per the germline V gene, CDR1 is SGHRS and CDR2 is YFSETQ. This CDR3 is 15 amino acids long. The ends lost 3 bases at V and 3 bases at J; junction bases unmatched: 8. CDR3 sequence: CASSYTGTDEETQYF. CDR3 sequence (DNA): TGCGCCAGCAGCTACACCGGGACAGACGAAGAGACCCAGTACTTC.

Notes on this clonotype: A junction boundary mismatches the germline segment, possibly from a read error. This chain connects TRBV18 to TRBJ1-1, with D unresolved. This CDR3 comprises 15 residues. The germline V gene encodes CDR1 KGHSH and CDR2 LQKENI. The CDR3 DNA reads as TGTGCCAGCTCTCTGATACGGAATCTGAAAACTGAAGCTTTCTTT. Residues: CASSLIRNLKTEAFF. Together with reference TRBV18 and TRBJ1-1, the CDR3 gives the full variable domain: NAGVMQNPRHLVRRRGQEARLRCSPMKGHSHVYWYRQLPEEGLKFMVYLQKENIIDESGMPKERFSAEFPKEGPSILRIQQVVRGDSAAYFCASSLIRNLKTEAFFGQGTRLTVV.

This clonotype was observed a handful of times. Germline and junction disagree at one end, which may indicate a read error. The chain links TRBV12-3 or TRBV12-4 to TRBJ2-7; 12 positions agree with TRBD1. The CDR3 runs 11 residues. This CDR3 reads CASSSGQGAFF. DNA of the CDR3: TGTGCCAGCAGTTCGGGACAGGGGGCATTCTTC.

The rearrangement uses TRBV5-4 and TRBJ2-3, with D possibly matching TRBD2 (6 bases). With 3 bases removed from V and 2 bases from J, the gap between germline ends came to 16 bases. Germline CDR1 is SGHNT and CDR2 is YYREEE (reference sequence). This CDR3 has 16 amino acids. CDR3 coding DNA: TGTGCCAGCAGCTCCCCGGGACTGGTACCCACAGATACGCAGTATTTT. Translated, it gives CASSSPGLVPTDTQYF.

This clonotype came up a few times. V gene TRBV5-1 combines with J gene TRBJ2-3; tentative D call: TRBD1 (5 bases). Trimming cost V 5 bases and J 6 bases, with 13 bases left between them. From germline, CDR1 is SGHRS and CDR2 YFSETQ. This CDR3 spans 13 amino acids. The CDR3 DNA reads TGCGCCAGCAGTGCAGGGTTGTCGGATACGCAGTATTTT. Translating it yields CASSAGLSDTQYF. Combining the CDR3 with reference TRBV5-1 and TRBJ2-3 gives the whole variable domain KAGVTQTPRYLIKTRGQQVTLSCSPISGHRSVSWYQQTPGQGLQFLFEYFSETQRNKGNFPGRFSGRQFSNSRSEMNVSTLELGDSALYLCASSAGLSDTQYFGPGTRLTVL.

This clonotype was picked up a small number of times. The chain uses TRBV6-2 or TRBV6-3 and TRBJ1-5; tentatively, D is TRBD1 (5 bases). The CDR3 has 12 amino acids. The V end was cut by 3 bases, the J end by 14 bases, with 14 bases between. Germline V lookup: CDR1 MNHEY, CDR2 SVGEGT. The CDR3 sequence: CASSYREGVKHF. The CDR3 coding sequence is TGTGCCAGCAGTTATCGGGAAGGGGTGAAGCATTTT.

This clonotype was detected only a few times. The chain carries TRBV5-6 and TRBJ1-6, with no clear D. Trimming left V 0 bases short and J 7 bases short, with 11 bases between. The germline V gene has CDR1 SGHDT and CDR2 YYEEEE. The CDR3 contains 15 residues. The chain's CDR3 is CASSLGVIENSPLHF. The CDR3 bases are TGTGCCAGCAGCTTGGGTGTTATAGAAAATTCACCCCTCCACTTT.

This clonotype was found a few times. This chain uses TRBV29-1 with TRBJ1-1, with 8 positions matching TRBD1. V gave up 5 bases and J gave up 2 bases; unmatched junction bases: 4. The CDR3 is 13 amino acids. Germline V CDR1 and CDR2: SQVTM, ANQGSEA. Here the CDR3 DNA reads TGCAGCGTTAAAGGACAGGGTAACACTGAAGCTTTCTTT. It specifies CSVKGQGNTEAFF.

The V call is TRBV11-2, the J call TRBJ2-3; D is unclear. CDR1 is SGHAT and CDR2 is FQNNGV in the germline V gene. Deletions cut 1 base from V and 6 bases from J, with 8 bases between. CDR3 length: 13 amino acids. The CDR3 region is CASSLVMGDTQYF. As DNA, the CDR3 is TGTGCCAGCAGCTTAGTTATGGGGGATACGCAGTATTTT.

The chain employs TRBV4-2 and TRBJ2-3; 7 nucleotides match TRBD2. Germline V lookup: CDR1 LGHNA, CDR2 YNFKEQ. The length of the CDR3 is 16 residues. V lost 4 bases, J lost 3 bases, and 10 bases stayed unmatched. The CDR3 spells CASSPQLASATDTQYF. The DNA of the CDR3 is TGTGCCAGCAGCCCACAACTAGCGAGTGCAACAGATACGCAGTATTTT.

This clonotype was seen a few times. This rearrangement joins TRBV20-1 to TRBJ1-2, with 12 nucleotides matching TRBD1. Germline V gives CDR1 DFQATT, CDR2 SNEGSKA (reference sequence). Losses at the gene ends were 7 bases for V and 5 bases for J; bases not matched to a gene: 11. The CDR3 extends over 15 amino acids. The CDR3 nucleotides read TGCAGTGGTGGCCCGCCGGGACAGGGGGCGTATGGCTACACCTTC. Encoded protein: CSGGPPGQGAYGYTF.

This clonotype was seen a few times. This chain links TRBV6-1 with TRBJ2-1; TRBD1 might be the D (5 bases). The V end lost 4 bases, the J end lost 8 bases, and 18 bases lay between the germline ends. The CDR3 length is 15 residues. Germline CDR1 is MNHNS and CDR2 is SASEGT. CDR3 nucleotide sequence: TGTGCCAGCAGTGCATATTCTCAGGGAAGCTATGAGCAGTTCTTC. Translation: CASSAYSQGSYEQFF.

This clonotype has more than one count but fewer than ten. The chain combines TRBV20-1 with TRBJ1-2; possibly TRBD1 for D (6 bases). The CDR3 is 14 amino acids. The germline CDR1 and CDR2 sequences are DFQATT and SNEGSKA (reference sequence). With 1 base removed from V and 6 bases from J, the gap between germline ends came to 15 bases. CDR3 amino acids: CSARARGGHDGYTF. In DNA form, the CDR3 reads TGCAGTGCTAGAGCCCGCGGGGGGCACGATGGCTACACCTTC.

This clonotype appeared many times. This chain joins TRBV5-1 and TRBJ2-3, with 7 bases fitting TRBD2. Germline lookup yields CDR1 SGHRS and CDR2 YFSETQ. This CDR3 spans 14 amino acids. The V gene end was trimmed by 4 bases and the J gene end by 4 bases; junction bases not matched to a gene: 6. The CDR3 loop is CASSMGAGPDTQYF. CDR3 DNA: TGCGCCAGCAGCATGGGAGCGGGGCCAGATACGCAGTATTTT. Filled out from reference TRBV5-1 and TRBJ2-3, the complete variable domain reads KAGVTQTPRYLIKTRGQQVTLSCSPISGHRSVSWYQQTPGQGLQFLFEYFSETQRNKGNFPGRFSGRQFSNSRSEMNVSTLELGDSALYLCASSMGAGPDTQYFGPGTRLTVL.

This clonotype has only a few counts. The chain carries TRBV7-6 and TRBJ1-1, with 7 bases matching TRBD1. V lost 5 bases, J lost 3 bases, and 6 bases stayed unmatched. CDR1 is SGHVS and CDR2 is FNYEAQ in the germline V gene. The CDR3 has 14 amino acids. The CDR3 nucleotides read TGTGCCAGCAGCAGACAGGGTGGGGACACTGAAGCTTTCTTT. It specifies CASSRQGGDTEAFF.

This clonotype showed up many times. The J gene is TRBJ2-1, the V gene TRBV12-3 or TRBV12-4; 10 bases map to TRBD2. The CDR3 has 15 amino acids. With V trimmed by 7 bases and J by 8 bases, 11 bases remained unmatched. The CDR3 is CASTPQRGGQDEQFF. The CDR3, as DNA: TGTGCCAGCACGCCACAGCGGGGGGGCCAAGATGAGCAGTTCTTC.